This T cell receptor beta chain was profiled in a study of blood T cells in healthy people across ages. A second PCR, run for about 7 to 12 cycles, used a sample-barcoded 5' primer plus a J-beta primer mix. TCRdb called the 5' RACE reads again in MiXCR, with one record for every CDR3 protein. This sample yields fewer than 700,000 distinct CDR3 sequences, of which 40% to 45% are seen a single time; roughly 30% belongs to the top ten. Extractions gave at least 5.5 micrograms of total RNA per sample. This clonotype was sampled from a man aged 80 or over in good health. The specimen sequenced was blood.

CDR3: CASSEVEGLGEQYF. CDR3 bases: TGTGCCAGCAGTGAAGTAGAGGGGTTGGGCGAGCAGTACTTC. V usage is TRBV6-1 and J usage is TRBJ2-4; either TRBD1 or TRBD2 may supply D (5 bases each). The DNA matches TRBJ2-7 better at its end, which makes the J call doubtful. The CDR3 sequence is 14 residues long. The germline gives CDR1 MNHNS, CDR2 SASEGT.